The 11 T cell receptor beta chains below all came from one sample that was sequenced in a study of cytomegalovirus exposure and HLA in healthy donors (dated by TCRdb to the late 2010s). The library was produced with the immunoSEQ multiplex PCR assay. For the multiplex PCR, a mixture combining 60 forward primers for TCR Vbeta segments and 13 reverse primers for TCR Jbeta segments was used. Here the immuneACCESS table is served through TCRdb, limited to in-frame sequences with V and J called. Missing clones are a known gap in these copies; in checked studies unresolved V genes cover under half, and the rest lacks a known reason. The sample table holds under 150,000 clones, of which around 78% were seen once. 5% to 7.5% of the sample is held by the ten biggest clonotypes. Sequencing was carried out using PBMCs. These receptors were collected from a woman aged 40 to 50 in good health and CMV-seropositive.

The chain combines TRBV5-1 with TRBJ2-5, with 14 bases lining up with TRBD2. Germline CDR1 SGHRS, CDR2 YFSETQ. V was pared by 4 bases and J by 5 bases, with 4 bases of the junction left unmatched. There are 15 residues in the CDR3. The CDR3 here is CASSTGLAGAETQYF. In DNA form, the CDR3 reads TGCGCCAGCAGCACGGGACTAGCGGGAGCGGAGACCCAGTACTTC.

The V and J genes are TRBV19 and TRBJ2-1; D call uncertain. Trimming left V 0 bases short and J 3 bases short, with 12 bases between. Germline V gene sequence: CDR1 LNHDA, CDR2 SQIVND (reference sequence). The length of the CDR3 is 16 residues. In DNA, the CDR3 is TGTGCCAGTAGTATAGATCACCAGAACCTCTACAATGAGCAGTTCTTC. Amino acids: CASSIDHQNLYNEQFF. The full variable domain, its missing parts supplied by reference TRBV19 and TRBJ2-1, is DGGITQSPKYLFRKEGQNVTLSCEQNLNHDAMYWYRQDPGQGLRLIYYSQIVNDFQKGDIAEGYSVSREKKESFPLTVTSAQKNPTAFYLCASSIDHQNLYNEQFFGPGTRLTVL.

In nucleotides, the CDR3 is TGTGCCCCCAGTAGGCCAGGGAACCTTGACGAGCAGTACTTC. Residues: CAPSRPGNLDEQYF. The chain joins TRBV9 to TRBJ2-7; perhaps TRBD1 as D (5 bases). Per germline, CDR1 SGDLS and CDR2 YYNGEE. The CDR3 covers 14 residues. Trimming cost V 10 bases and J 5 bases, with 22 bases left between them.

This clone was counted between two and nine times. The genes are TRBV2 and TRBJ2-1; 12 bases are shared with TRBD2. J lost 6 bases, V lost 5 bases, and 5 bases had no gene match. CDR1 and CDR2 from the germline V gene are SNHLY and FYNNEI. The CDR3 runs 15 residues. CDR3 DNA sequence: TGTGCCAGCAGTCCTCAACTAGCGGGAGGCAATGAGCAGTTCTTC. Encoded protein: CASSPQLAGGNEQFF.

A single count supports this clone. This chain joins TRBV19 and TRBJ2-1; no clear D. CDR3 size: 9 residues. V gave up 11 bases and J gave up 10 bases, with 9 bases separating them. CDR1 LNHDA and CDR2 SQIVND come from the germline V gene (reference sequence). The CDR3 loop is CAPVVEQFF. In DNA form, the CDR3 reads TGTGCCCCAGTCGTGGAGCAGTTCTTC. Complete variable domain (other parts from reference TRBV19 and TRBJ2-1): DGGITQSPKYLFRKEGQNVTLSCEQNLNHDAMYWYRQDPGQGLRLIYYSQIVNDFQKGDIAEGYSVSREKKESFPLTVTSAQKNPTAFYLCAPVVEQFFGPGTRLTVL.

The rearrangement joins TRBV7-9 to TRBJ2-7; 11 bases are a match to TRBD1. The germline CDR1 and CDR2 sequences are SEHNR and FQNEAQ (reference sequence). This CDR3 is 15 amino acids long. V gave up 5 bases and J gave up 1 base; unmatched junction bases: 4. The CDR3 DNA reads TGTGCCAGCAGCCCCCGGGACAGGGGGTCCTACGAGCAGTACTTC. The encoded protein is CASSPRDRGSYEQYF. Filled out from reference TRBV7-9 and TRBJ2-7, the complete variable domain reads DTGVSQNPRHKITKRGQNVTFRCDPISEHNRLYWYRQTLGQGPEFLTYFQNEAQLEKSRLLSDRFSAERPKGSFSTLEIQRTEQGDSAMYLCASSPRDRGSYEQYFGPGTRLTVT.

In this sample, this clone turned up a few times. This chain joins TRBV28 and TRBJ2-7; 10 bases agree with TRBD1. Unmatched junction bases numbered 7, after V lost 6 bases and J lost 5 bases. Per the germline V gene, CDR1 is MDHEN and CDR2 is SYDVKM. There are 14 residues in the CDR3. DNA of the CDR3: TGTGCCAGCAGGCCAGACAGGGGGCGGGACGAGCAGTACTTC. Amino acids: CASRPDRGRDEQYF. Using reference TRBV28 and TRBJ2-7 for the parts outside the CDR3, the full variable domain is DVKVTQSSRYLVKRTGEKVFLECVQDMDHENMFWYRQDPGLGLRLIYFSYDVKMKEKGDIPEGYSVSREKKERFSLILESASTNQTSMYLCASRPDRGRDEQYFGPGTRLTVT.

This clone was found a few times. CDR3 DNA: TGCGCCAGCAGCCTAGGACTAGTAGGAAAAGGTGAGCAGTTCTTC. This gives the protein CASSLGLVGKGEQFF. The chain is built from TRBV5-1 and TRBJ2-1; TRBD2 matches at 7 bases. Germline trimming cut 4 bases from V and 9 bases from J; bases unmatched to any gene: 13. The CDR3 is 15 residues long. The V gene's germline CDR1 is SGHRS and CDR2 YFSETQ. The variable domain in full, with the rest retrieved from reference TRBV5-1 and TRBJ2-1, is KAGVTQTPRYLIKTRGQQVTLSCSPISGHRSVSWYQQTPGQGLQFLFEYFSETQRNKGNFPGRFSGRQFSNSRSEMNVSTLELGDSALYLCASSLGLVGKGEQFFGPGTRLTVL.

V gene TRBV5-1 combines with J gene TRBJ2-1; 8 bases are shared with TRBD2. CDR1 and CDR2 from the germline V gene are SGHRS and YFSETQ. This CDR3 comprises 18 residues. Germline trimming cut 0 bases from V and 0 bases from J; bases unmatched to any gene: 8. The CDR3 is CASSLGLALSSSYNEQFF. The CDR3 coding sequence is TGCGCCAGCAGCTTGGGACTAGCGTTATCGTCCTCCTACAATGAGCAGTTCTTC.

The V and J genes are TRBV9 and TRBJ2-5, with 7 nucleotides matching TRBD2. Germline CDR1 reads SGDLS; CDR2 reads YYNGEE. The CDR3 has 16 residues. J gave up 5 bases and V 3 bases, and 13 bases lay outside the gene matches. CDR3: CASSADEGGPWETQYF. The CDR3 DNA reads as TGTGCCAGCAGCGCCGACGAGGGAGGGCCGTGGGAGACCCAGTACTTC.

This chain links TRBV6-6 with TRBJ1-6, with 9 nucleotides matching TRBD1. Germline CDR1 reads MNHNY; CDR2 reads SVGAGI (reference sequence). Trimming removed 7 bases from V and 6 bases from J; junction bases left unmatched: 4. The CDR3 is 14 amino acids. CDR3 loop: CASNRGLFNSPLHF. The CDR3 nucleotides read TGTGCCAGCAACAGGGGGCTATTTAATTCACCCCTCCACTTT.